The 24 T cell receptor beta chains presented below share a single source sample, sequenced in a study of T cell repertoires in cytomegalovirus infection. In TCRdb, the reads were re-called with MiXCR into one record per CDR3 protein. This table has about 500,000 distinct CDR3 sequences, about 33% appearing once. No cognate antigen is known for these TCRs. The sample consisted of cultured PBMCs, taken from culture after CMV antigen stimulation. The receptors shown here come from a human donor in good health (CMV status not recorded). Some clones in this sample may be carry-over from other donors' samples.

The chain has TRBV12-3 or TRBV12-4 and TRBJ1-2, with 7 bases aligning to TRBD1. V shed 6 bases, J shed 1 base, and the junction held 11 bases outside the gene matches. This CDR3 is 16 amino acids long. This chain's CDR3 is CASSVLRGQNNYGYTF. For the CDR3, the DNA is TGTGCCAGCAGCGTCCTAAGGGGGCAGAATAACTATGGCTACACCTTC.

The chain is built from TRBV28 and TRBJ2-1, with D tentatively TRBD2 (6 bases). Trimming cost V 8 bases and J 6 bases, with 11 bases left between them. The CDR3 is 12 residues long. Germline lookup yields CDR1 MDHEN and CDR2 SYDVKM. The CDR3 sequence is CASGGDRNEQFF. DNA for the CDR3: TGTGCCAGCGGAGGGGATCGCAATGAGCAGTTCTTC.

V gene TRBV6-2 or TRBV6-3 combines with J gene TRBJ1-2; TRBD1 is a possible D gene (6 bases). The V and J ends lost 7 bases and 4 bases respectively, with 10 bases between them. This CDR3 region has 12 residues. CDR1 and CDR2 from the germline V gene are MNHEY and SVGEGT. The CDR3 region is CASTGQSYGYTF. CDR3 nucleotide sequence: TGTGCCAGCACGGGACAAAGCTATGGCTACACCTTC.

This chain uses TRBV7-6 with TRBJ2-5, with a possible D match to TRBD1 (6 bases). V dropped 7 bases and J dropped 0 bases, with 12 bases sitting between them. CDR3 length: 14 amino acids. The germline CDR1 and CDR2 sequences are SGHVS and FNYEAQ. CDR3 nucleotide sequence: TGTGCCAGCACGGAAGGGGGTTACCAAGAGACCCAGTACTTC. It codes for CASTEGGYQETQYF.

The genes are TRBV24-1 and TRBJ2-1; D unresolved. The CDR3 consists of 18 residues. Trimming cost V 12 bases and J 4 bases, with 30 bases left between them. Per the germline V gene, CDR1 is KGHDR and CDR2 is SFDVKD. The CDR3 sequence: CASWMKAQALHPYNEQFF. CDR3 nucleotides: TGTGCCTCTTGGATGAAAGCCCAAGCCTTACACCCTTACAATGAGCAGTTCTTC.

A few counts support this clonotype. The chain is built from TRBV25-1 and TRBJ1-3; a possible D gene is TRBD1 (6 bases). V was shortened by 3 bases and J by 2 bases, with 8 bases between the two germline ends. The CDR3 consists of 14 residues. CDR1 is MGHDK and CDR2 is SYGVNS in the germline V gene. The CDR3 sequence is CASSDTGPGNTIYF. The CDR3 DNA sequence: TGTGCCAGCAGTGATACAGGGCCTGGAAACACCATATATTTT.

With regard to this clonotype: This may be a read error: a much more frequent sequence differs by one nucleotide. This chain links TRBV7-9 with TRBJ2-3, with D perhaps assigned TRBD1 or TRBD2 (7 bases each). This CDR3 has 15 residues. Germline CDR1 reads SEHNR; CDR2 reads FQNEAQ (reference sequence). In DNA, the CDR3 is TGTCCCAGCAGCTTAGGGGGCGGGAGTGGAGATACGCAGTATTTT. It codes for CPSSLGGGSGDTQYF.

This chain connects TRBV24-1 to TRBJ2-1; D might be TRBD1 (6 bases). The CDR3 has 16 amino acids. Germline V gene sequence: CDR1 KGHDR, CDR2 SFDVKD. The ends were cut back, 7 bases at V and 2 bases at J, with 17 bases in the middle. CDR3 in amino acids: CATSEMGAHTYNEQFF. The CDR3 bases are TGTGCCACCAGCGAAATGGGGGCCCACACCTACAATGAGCAGTTCTTC.

V usage is TRBV29-1 and J usage is TRBJ2-1; unclear D gene. The CDR3 totals 13 residues. Germline V gene sequence: CDR1 SQVTM, CDR2 ANQGSEA. V was trimmed by 4 bases and J by 3 bases, leaving 10 bases between them. The DNA of the CDR3 is TGCAGCGTTGGTAATGCCCTCTACAATGAGCAGTTCTTC. It specifies CSVGNALYNEQFF.

This chain connects TRBV6-2 or TRBV6-3 to TRBJ2-1; D ambiguous. This CDR3 is 16 amino acids long. The germline V gene encodes CDR1 MNHEY and CDR2 SVGEGT. V gave up 5 bases and J gave up 4 bases, with 18 bases separating them. In nucleotides, the CDR3 is TGTGCCAGCAGTAGACGACGAGGAGACCTTTACAATGAGCAGTTCTTC. Its protein is CASSRRRGDLYNEQFF.

The sample holds a few counts of this clonotype. The rearrangement links TRBV7-8 to TRBJ1-5; D is uncertain. The germline V and J ends were trimmed by 4 bases and 2 bases, with 15 bases remaining between them. Germline assignment: CDR1 SGHVS and CDR2 FQNEAQ. The length of the CDR3 is 16 residues. The CDR3 loop reads CASSYQVGEGNQPQHF. CDR3 DNA: TGTGCCAGCAGCTACCAGGTCGGAGAGGGCAATCAGCCCCAGCATTTT.

DNA of the CDR3: TGCGCCAGCAGCCCTTCGCTGACAGGGGGAGATGGCTACACCTTC. Protein product: CASSPSLTGGDGYTF. This chain links TRBV5-1 with TRBJ1-2; 9 bases are a match to TRBD1. Germline CDR1 reads SGHRS; CDR2 reads YFSETQ. The CDR3 is made up of 15 amino acids. The J segment lost 6 bases and the V segment lost 4 bases, leaving 10 bases of the junction unmatched.

The CDR3 region is CASSLVGEHQAQYF. In DNA form, the CDR3 reads TGTGCCAGCAGCTTAGTGGGGGAACATCAAGCCCAGTACTTC. V gene TRBV7-2 combines with J gene TRBJ2-5; D may correspond to TRBD1 or TRBD2 (5 bases each). The CDR3 totals 14 residues. Germline loops: CDR1 SGHTA, CDR2 FQGNSA. The V and J ends lost 1 base and 9 bases respectively, with 15 bases between them.

V gene TRBV6-2 or TRBV6-3 combines with J gene TRBJ2-7; 9 bases fit TRBD1. Germline loops: CDR1 MNHEY, CDR2 SVGEGT. V shed 5 bases, J shed 3 bases, and the junction held 5 bases outside the gene matches. The CDR3 is 14 residues long. CDR3 DNA sequence: TGTGCCAGCAGTATCCGGGACAGGGACTACGAGCAGTACTTC. Encoded protein: CASSIRDRDYEQYF.

This clonotype was picked up many times. The rearrangement links TRBV7-2 to TRBJ2-1; D perhaps matches TRBD2 (6 bases). The CDR3 is 14 amino acids. Germline CDR1 is SGHTA and CDR2 is FQGNSA. With 6 bases removed from V and 7 bases from J, the gap between germline ends came to 16 bases. For the CDR3, the DNA is TGTGCCAGCAGGCCCGGGACTGTCCCTAATGAGCAGTTCTTC. It encodes CASRPGTVPNEQFF.

This clonotype has just a few counts. This chain connects TRBV7-2 to TRBJ1-1, with D unresolved. Germline CDR1 and CDR2: SGHTA and FQGNSA. This CDR3 has 14 residues. Trimming removed 6 bases from V and 1 base from J, with 12 bases in between. CDR3 residues: CASSPDNRNTEAFF. The CDR3 DNA reads as TGTGCCAGCAGTCCGGATAATCGGAACACTGAAGCTTTCTTT.

J is TRBJ2-1 and V is TRBV11-2; TRBD2 agrees at 8 bases. With 5 bases clipped from V and 9 bases from J, the junction kept 18 bases outside the gene matches. Germline lookup yields CDR1 SGHAT and CDR2 FQNNGV. This CDR3 region has 17 residues. CDR3: CASSTGVGLAHRGEQFF. The CDR3 DNA reads as TGTGCCAGCAGCACGGGCGTAGGACTAGCCCACCGCGGTGAGCAGTTCTTC.

V gene TRBV6-2 or TRBV6-3 combines with J gene TRBJ2-7, with 12 bases fitting TRBD2. CDR1 and CDR2 from the germline V gene are MNHEY and SVGEGT. V trimming: 5 bases; J trimming: 8 bases; junction bases outside the gene matches: 7. The CDR3 length is 14 residues. The CDR3 DNA sequence: TGTGCCAGCAGTAACGCCGGGACTAGCGGGCAGCAGTACGTC. Protein sequence: CASSNAGTSGQQYV.

This clonotype was counted between two and nine times. J is TRBJ2-1 and V is TRBV5-1; 7 nucleotides agree with TRBD2. The CDR3 runs 15 residues. V dropped 4 bases and J dropped 7; count of bases not matched to a gene: 11. Germline V gives CDR1 SGHRS, CDR2 YFSETQ. The CDR3 DNA reads TGCGCCAGCAGCCTCTGGCGGGGGACTAAGAATGAGCAGTTCTTC. This gives the protein CASSLWRGTKNEQFF.

The CDR3: CASSFPGTGGREQYF. CDR3 DNA sequence: TGTGCCAGCAGCTTTCCCGGGACAGGGGGCCGCGAGCAGTACTTC. The rearrangement links TRBV3-1 to TRBJ2-7, with 12 bases that match TRBD1. V trimming: 5 bases; J trimming: 6 bases; junction bases outside the gene matches: 8. Germline V gene data show CDR1 as LGHDT and CDR2 as YNNKEL (reference sequence). This CDR3 comprises 15 residues.

The V gene is TRBV12-3 or TRBV12-4, the J gene TRBJ2-5; possible D gene TRBD1, 6 bases. The CDR3 has 16 residues. Trimming stripped 6 bases from V and 3 bases from J, with 20 bases between. The CDR3: CASSPRRGGPKETQYF. CDR3 sequence (DNA): TGTGCCAGCAGCCCTCGCAGGGGCGGCCCAAAAGAGACCCAGTACTTC.

This clonotype was counted a few times. The V and J genes are TRBV7-2 and TRBJ2-5, with TRBD2 as a possible D gene (5 bases). With 4 bases removed from V and 0 bases from J, the gap between germline ends came to 12 bases. Germline-derived CDR1 and CDR2 are SGHTA and FQGNSA. The CDR3 consists of 15 residues. CDR3 DNA sequence: TGTGCCAGCAGCTGGGGATGGGAGTACCAAGAGACCCAGTACTTC. Its translation: CASSWGWEYQETQYF.

This clonotype was observed many times. V usage is TRBV9 and J usage is TRBJ2-6, with 10 bases that match TRBD1. This CDR3 is 19 amino acids long. V was clipped by 4 bases and J by 0 bases; unmatched bases: 10. Germline loops: CDR1 SGDLS, CDR2 YYNGEE. The CDR3 sequence is CASSPRSTGGLSGANVLTF. The CDR3 DNA follows: TGTGCCAGCAGCCCTCGTTCGACAGGGGGCCTCTCTGGGGCCAACGTCCTGACTTTC. Full variable domain (rest looked up from reference TRBV9 and TRBJ2-6): DSGVTQTPKHLITATGQRVTLRCSPRSGDLSVYWYQQSLDQGLQFLIQYYNGEERAKGNILERFSAQQFPDLHSELNLSSLELGDSALYFCASSPRSTGGLSGANVLTFGAGSRLTVL.

The sample holds many counts of this clonotype. The chain couples TRBV7-2 to TRBJ1-3, with no clear D. Germline CDR1 reads SGHTA; CDR2 reads FQGNSA. V was shortened by 5 bases and J by 1 base, with 9 bases between the two germline ends. The CDR3 extends over 14 amino acids. DNA for the CDR3: TGTGCCAGCAGCATTGCGGTTTCTGGAAACACCATATATTTT. Protein sequence: CASSIAVSGNTIYF.